These T cell receptor beta chains were read from a single sample in a study of CD8+CD57+ T cells in acquired aplastic anemia. TCRdb independently ran MiXCR on the reads; one entry per CDR3 protein. The table lists about 190,000 distinct CDR3 sequences, around 50% of them singletons. The sample comprised sorted CD4+, CD8+, or CD8+CD57+ T cells (not recorded which) from PBMCs. The receptors here all came from a human donor in good health, serving as a control. Each CDR3 is given with its conserved first and last residue. The D gene is left open where the match is weak.

V gene	D gene	CDR3 length	J gene	CDR3 protein
TRBV3-1	NA	14	TRBJ1-5	CASSRSQGNQPQHF
TRBV5-1	NA	14	TRBJ2-1	CASSLVPGNNEQFF
TRBV6-2/TRBV6-3	NA	14	TRBJ1-5	CASRLSGGNQPQHF
TRBV9	NA	15	TRBJ1-1	CASSQVETRDTEAFF
TRBV12-3/TRBV12-4	TRBD1	18	TRBJ2-6	CASSPRTGDLAGANVLTF
TRBV20-1	NA	13	TRBJ2-7	CSARPRELYEQYF
TRBV20-1	NA	13	TRBJ1-5	CSARDLGNQPQHF
TRBV3-1	TRBD1	15	TRBJ1-2	CASSQGQGASYGYTF
TRBV3-1	NA	17	TRBJ1-5	CASSQRVTGKSNQPQHF
TRBV5-1	NA	16	TRBJ1-2	CASSLEGYAGDYGYTF
TRBV7-2	NA	14	TRBJ2-7	CASRTGKDWGELYF
TRBV28	TRBD1	16	TRBJ1-2	CASGGPGTAFNYGYTF
TRBV12-3/TRBV12-4	NA	12	TRBJ2-7	CASRQTVLEQYF
TRBV10-3	NA	13	TRBJ1-1	CAISEGGGTEAFF
TRBV9	NA	14	TRBJ1-1	CAISPQRARTEAFF
TRBV3-1	NA	12	TRBJ1-2	CASSLGTYGYTF
TRBV7-2	NA	14	TRBJ2-5	CASSLGLARETQYF
TRBV15	NA	16	TRBJ2-5	CATSRDPWGPQETQYF
TRBV7-3	NA	16	TRBJ1-6	CASSLAPPGINSPLHF
TRBV29-1	TRBD2	15	TRBJ2-5	CSVGVAGGPGETQYF
TRBV7-2	TRBD2	15	TRBJ2-7	CASSQTSGGLYEQYF
TRBV7-6	NA	16	TRBJ2-1	CASSTRQGRSYNEQFF
TRBV7-9	NA	14	TRBJ2-6	CASSTGSGANVLTF
TRBV28	NA	13	TRBJ2-7	CASSLGTFYEQYF
TRBV5-1	NA	16	TRBJ2-1	CASSLVAQGAYNEQFF
TRBV24-1	NA	16	TRBJ1-4	CATSDQRTPGGEKLFF
TRBV4-1	NA	14	TRBJ2-7	CASSARDTTYEQYF
TRBV15	TRBD2	13	TRBJ2-1	CATSRGVGGEQFF
TRBV25-1	NA	15	TRBJ1-5	CASSETSNGNQPQHF
TRBV15	NA	15	TRBJ1-1	CATSRDMEGSTEAFF
TRBV10-3	NA	11	TRBJ1-2	CAISGTEGYTF
TRBV28	NA	13	TRBJ2-7	CASSFDRPSEQYF
TRBV15	NA	13	TRBJ1-2	CATSRGQGYGYTF
TRBV10-3	NA	13	TRBJ1-2	CAISIQGYAGYTF
TRBV6-5	NA	13	TRBJ1-2	CASRYRTESRYTF
TRBV12-3/TRBV12-4	TRBD1	15	TRBJ2-5	CASRPSGQPQETQYF
TRBV20-1	TRBD1	16	TRBJ1-4	CSAGFRRQGTNERLFF
TRBV10-3	NA	13	TRBJ1-1	CAISRQANTEAFF
TRBV7-2	NA	14	TRBJ2-7	CASSSYQGGHEQYF
TRBV11-2	NA	13	TRBJ1-2	CASSSGALSGYTF
TRBV6-5	NA	14	TRBJ2-7	CASSYSMGGYEQYF
TRBV12-3/TRBV12-4	NA	17	TRBJ1-5	CASSLLPRQDSNQPQHF
TRBV19	TRBD1	18	TRBJ1-2	CASSPTGQDRWEDYGYTF
TRBV10-1	NA	14	TRBJ2-1	CASSHVGGGNEQFF
TRBV7-2	NA	9	TRBJ1-2	CASKRGYTF
TRBV19	NA	14	TRBJ1-2	CASSKSRGNYGYTF
TRBV4-1	NA	14	TRBJ1-1	CASRGVLVNTEAFF
TRBV20-1	NA	14	TRBJ1-4	CSARERGANEKLFF
TRBV20-1	NA	15	TRBJ1-4	CSAKDSGGRGEKLFF